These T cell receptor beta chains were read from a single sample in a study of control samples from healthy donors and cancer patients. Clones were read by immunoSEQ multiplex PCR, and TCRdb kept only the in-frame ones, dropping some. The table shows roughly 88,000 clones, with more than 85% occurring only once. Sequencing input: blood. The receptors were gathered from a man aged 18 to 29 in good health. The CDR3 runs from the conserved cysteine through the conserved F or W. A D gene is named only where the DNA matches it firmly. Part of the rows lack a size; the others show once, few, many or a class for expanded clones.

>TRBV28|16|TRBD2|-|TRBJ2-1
TGTGCCAGCAGTTCGACTAGCGGGAGGCCCTACAATGAGCAGTTCTTC
CASSSTSGRPYNEQFF
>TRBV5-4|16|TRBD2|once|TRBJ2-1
TGTGCCAGCAGCCGAACTAGCGGGGGATCCTACAATGAGCAGTTCTTC
CASSRTSGGSYNEQFF
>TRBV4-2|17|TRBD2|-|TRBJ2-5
TGTGCCAGCAGCCAAGAAGCGACTAGCGGGAGCGTAGAGACCCAGTACTTC
CASSQEATSGSVETQYF
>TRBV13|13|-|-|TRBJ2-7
TGTGCCAGCAGCTTGGTAAGCTCCTACGAGCAGTACTTC
CASSLVSSYEQYF
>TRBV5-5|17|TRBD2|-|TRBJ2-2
TGTGCCAGCAGCTTGATTCCGGAGACTAGCCGAACCGGGGAGCTGTTTTTT
CASSLIPETSRTGELFF
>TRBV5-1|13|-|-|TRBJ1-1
TGCGCCAGCAGCTTGGCAGGGAACACTGAAGCTTTCTTT
CASSLAGNTEAFF
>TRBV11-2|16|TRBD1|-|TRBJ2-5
TGTGCCAGCAGCTTGCCGGGACAGGGGGACCAAGAGACCCAGTACTTC
CASSLPGQGDQETQYF
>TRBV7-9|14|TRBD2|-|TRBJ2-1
TGTGCCAGCAGCCCCAGACTAGCGGGAGAACAGCAGTTCTTC
CASSPRLAGEQQFF
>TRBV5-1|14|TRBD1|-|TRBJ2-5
TGCGCCAGCAGCTTGGACAGGGGGCCGGAGACCCAGTACTTC
CASSLDRGPETQYF
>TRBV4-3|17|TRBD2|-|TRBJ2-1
TGCGCCAGCAGCCAGTACAAACTAGCGGCCCCGACCAATGAGCAGTTCTTC
CASSQYKLAAPTNEQFF
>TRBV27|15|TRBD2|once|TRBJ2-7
TGTGCCAGCAGTTCCCGACACGGGGGGGGGTACGAGCAGTACTTC
CASSSRHGGGYEQYF
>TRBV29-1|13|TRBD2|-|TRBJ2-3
TGCAGCGGGTTAGCGGGCCCCACAGATACGCAGTATTTT
CSGLAGPTDTQYF
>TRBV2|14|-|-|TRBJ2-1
TGTGCCAGCGGAGGAGGGGCAGGTGGCAATGAGCAGTTCTTC
CASGGGAGGNEQFF
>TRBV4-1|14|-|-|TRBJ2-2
TGCGCCAGCAGGCCAGGGCAAGAGACCGGGGAGCTGTTTTTT
CASRPGQETGELFF
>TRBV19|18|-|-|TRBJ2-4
TGTGCCAGTAGTAGCACCTCCTCCCTTAGGGCGGCCAAAAACATTCAGTACTTC
CASSSTSSLRAAKNIQYF
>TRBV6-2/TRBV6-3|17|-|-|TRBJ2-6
TGTGCCAGCAGTTACGGGCAAGACGGCTCTGGGGCCAACGTCCTGACTTTC
CASSYGQDGSGANVLTF
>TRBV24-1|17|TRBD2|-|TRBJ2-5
TGTGCCACCAGTGATGGACTAGCGGGGGCCGGGGAAGAGACCCAGTACTTC
CATSDGLAGAGEETQYF
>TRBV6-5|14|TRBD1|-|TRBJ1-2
TGTGCCAGCAGTTCTTGGACAGGGGCCTATGGCTACACCTTC
CASSSWTGAYGYTF
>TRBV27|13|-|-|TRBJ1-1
TGTGCCAGCAGTATACTCAGGGATACTGAAGCTTTCTTT
CASSILRDTEAFF
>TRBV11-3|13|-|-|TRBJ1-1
TGTGCCAGCAGCCTAGGGCGGAACACTGAAGCTTTCTTT
CASSLGRNTEAFF
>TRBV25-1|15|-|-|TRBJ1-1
TGTGCCAGCAGTGATCCCGGTGCGGGGAAAGCTGAAGCTTTCTTT
CASSDPGAGKAEAFF
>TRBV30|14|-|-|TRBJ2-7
TGTGCCTGGAACGCGGCAGCTTCGGATTACGAGCAGTACTTC
CAWNAAASDYEQYF
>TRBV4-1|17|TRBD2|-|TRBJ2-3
TGCGCCAGCAGCCATAGACTAGCGGGAGGGGACACAGATACGCAGTATTTT
CASSHRLAGGDTDTQYF
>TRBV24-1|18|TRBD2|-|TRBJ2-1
TGTGCCACCAGTGCCCACCCTGGCGGACTAGCGGGAAGTAATGAGCAGTTCTTC
CATSAHPGGLAGSNEQFF
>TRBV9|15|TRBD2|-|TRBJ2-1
TGTGCCAGCAGCGTTAAGCGGGAGAACGATAATGAGCAGTTCTTC
CASSVKRENDNEQFF
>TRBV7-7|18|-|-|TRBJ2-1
TGTGCCAGCAGCTCCCCTAAAACTGGACAGAGGGCCTACAATGAGCAGTTCTTC
CASSSPKTGQRAYNEQFF
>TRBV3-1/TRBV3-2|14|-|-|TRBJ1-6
TGTGCCAGCAGCCAATCCGCCGGGGGTTCACCCCTCCACTTT
CASSQSAGGSPLHF
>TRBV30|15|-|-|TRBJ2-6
TGTGCCTGGAGTGTTGGTGTTTCTGGGGCCAACGTCCTGACTTTC
CAWSVGVSGANVLTF
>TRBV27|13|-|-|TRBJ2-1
TGTGCCAGCAGTGGATATGAGGCGAATGAGCAGTTCTTC
CASSGYEANEQFF